Listed below are T cell receptor beta chains from one sample, sequenced in a study of shared clonotypes between healthy human individuals. Sequencing was performed with immunoSEQ multiplex PCR; in TCRdb, only in-frame clones are kept and a portion is missing. In the table there are roughly 400,000 clones, around 96% of which are singletons. The sample comprised memory CD8+ T cells sorted from blood. These receptors were taken from a man aged 30 to 45 in good health. Both conserved end residues are part of each CDR3. Each record gives: J gene, V gene, clone size, D gene, CDR3 length, CDR3 protein, CDR3 DNA. D genes are given only for firm matches. A clone size is listed for some rows: how often the clone was seen (once, few, many), or a class if it is expanded.

TRBJ2-1	TRBV5-1	-	-	12	CASNFGYNEQFF	TGCGCCAGCAACTTTGGGTACAATGAGCAGTTCTTC
TRBJ2-2	TRBV4-2	-	-	15	CASSPGQGGTGELFF	TGTGCCAGCAGCCCCGGACAGGGAGGGACCGGGGAGCTGTTTTTT
TRBJ2-1	TRBV4-2	-	TRBD1	15	CASSLRTGSYNEQFF	TGTGCCAGCAGCCTCCGGACAGGGTCCTACAATGAGCAGTTCTTC
TRBJ1-4	TRBV28	-	TRBD1	14	CASRDRGGDEKLFF	TGTGCCAGCAGGGACAGGGGGGGGGATGAAAAACTGTTTTTT
TRBJ2-5	TRBV5-4	-	-	13	CASSTDLQETQYF	TGTGCCAGCAGCACCGACTTACAAGAGACCCAGTACTTC
TRBJ2-5	TRBV6-5	-	TRBD1	14	CASRRSRGLETQYF	TGTGCCAGCAGGAGGTCCAGGGGGCTTGAGACCCAGTACTTC
TRBJ1-1	TRBV5-4	-	-	13	CASSSLDLTEAFF	TGTGCCAGCAGCTCCTTGGATTTGACTGAAGCTTTCTTT
TRBJ2-5	TRBV5-4	-	-	14	CASSFEGVSETQYF	TGTGCCAGCAGCTTTGAGGGCGTCTCGGAGACCCAGTACTTC
TRBJ2-3	TRBV5-5	-	-	17	CASSLARRGASTDTQYF	TGTGCCAGCAGCTTGGCCCGAAGGGGCGCAAGCACAGATACGCAGTATTTT
TRBJ2-7	TRBV28	-	-	14	CASSSPGGNYEQYF	TGTGCCAGCAGTTCGCCAGGAGGAAACTACGAGCAGTACTTC
TRBJ2-2	TRBV2	-	-	12	CASSEAGMWVFF	TGTGCCAGCAGTGAAGCGGGGATGTGGGTGTTTTTT
TRBJ1-1	TRBV2	-	-	12	CASRVSVSEAFF	TGTGCCAGCCGGGTGTCGGTCAGTGAAGCTTTCTTT
TRBJ2-7	TRBV2	once	TRBD1	16	CASSEGPRQGAYEQYF	TGTGCCAGCAGTGAAGGGCCCCGGCAGGGGGCCTACGAGCAGTACTTC
TRBJ1-2	TRBV6-1	-	-	13	CASSEGPNYGYTF	TGTGCCAGCAGTGAAGGCCCTAACTATGGCTACACCTTC
TRBJ1-4	TRBV5-1	-	-	11	CASKNNEKLFF	TGCGCCAGTAAAAATAATGAAAAACTGTTTTTT
TRBJ2-1	TRBV4-2	-	TRBD2	16	CASSQESGNSYNEQFF	TGTGCCAGCAGCCAGGAGAGCGGGAATTCCTACAATGAGCAGTTCTTC
TRBJ2-7	TRBV18	-	-	14	CASSPGYYGYEQYF	TGTGCCAGCTCACCAGGTTACTACGGCTACGAGCAGTACTTC
TRBJ2-7	TRBV7-6	-	-	14	CASSLLGGAYEQYF	TGTGCCAGCAGCTTACTAGGAGGAGCCTACGAGCAGTACTTC
TRBJ2-7	TRBV6-5	-	-	11	CASRQRGEQYF	TGTGCCAGCCGACAGAGGGGCGAGCAGTACTTC
TRBJ2-7	TRBV10-2	-	TRBD2	15	CASSELGGVSYEQYF	TGCGCCAGCAGTGAGTTGGGGGGGGTATCCTACGAGCAGTACTTC
TRBJ2-1	TRBV11-3	-	TRBD2	15	CASSLGLAAYNEQFF	TGTGCCAGCAGCTTAGGACTAGCAGCCTACAATGAGCAGTTCTTC
TRBJ2-1	TRBV7-9	-	-	14	CASSLLGRVNEQFF	TGTGCCAGCAGCCTCCTCGGTCGGGTAAATGAGCAGTTCTTC
TRBJ2-3	TRBV4-1	-	TRBD2	15	CASSRLGLAGDTQYF	TGCGCCAGCAGCCGACTGGGACTAGCGGGAGATACGCAGTATTTT
TRBJ2-7	TRBV27	-	TRBD1	15	CASSLPGQALYEQYF	TGTGCCAGCAGTTTACCGGGACAGGCCCTCTACGAGCAGTACTTC
TRBJ1-6	TRBV6-5	-	TRBD1	15	CASSSRQGYNSPLHF	TGTGCCAGCAGTTCCCGACAGGGTTATAATTCACCCCTCCACTTT
TRBJ1-4	TRBV19	-	-	16	CASSIIAQATNEKLFF	TGTGCCAGTAGTATAATCGCTCAAGCAACTAATGAAAAACTGTTTTTT
TRBJ2-1	TRBV6-5	-	TRBD1	13	CASSYPGGNEQFF	TGTGCCAGCAGTTACCCAGGGGGCAATGAGCAGTTCTTC
TRBJ1-4	TRBV6-5	-	-	14	CASRPIRGSEKLFF	TGTGCCAGCAGACCCATTCGGGGATCTGAAAAACTGTTTTTT
TRBJ2-3	TRBV30	-	-	14	CASSLTGTTDTQYF	TGTGCCTCCTCCCTTACGGGAACCACAGATACGCAGTATTTT
TRBJ2-2	TRBV5-8	-	-	13	CASSLTSTGELFF	TGTGCCAGCAGCTTGACCTCCACCGGGGAGCTGTTTTTT
TRBJ2-3	TRBV9	-	TRBD2	16	CASSWTSGISLDTQYF	TGTGCCAGCAGCTGGACTAGCGGGATCTCTTTGGATACGCAGTATTTT
TRBJ2-5	TRBV29-1	-	TRBD1	11	CSASTGETQYF	TGCAGCGCATCGACAGGGGAGACCCAGTACTTC
TRBJ2-7	TRBV6-5	-	-	13	CASSYSLSYEQYF	TGTGCCAGCAGTTACTCCCTCTCCTACGAGCAGTACTTC
TRBJ2-1	TRBV7-3	-	TRBD2	14	CASSRGTSVNEQFF	TGTGCCAGCAGCCGCGGGACTAGCGTTAATGAGCAGTTCTTC
TRBJ2-4	TRBV5-1	-	-	16	CASSPTDTLAKNIQYF	TGCGCCAGCAGCCCGACGGACACCCTAGCCAAAAACATTCAGTACTTC
TRBJ1-5	TRBV6-1	-	-	15	CASSELHNRGQPQHF	TGTGCCAGCAGTGAACTTCACAATCGAGGACAGCCCCAGCATTTT
TRBJ2-1	TRBV19	-	TRBD2	15	CASSIAGGSYNEQFF	TGTGCCAGTAGTATAGCGGGAGGCTCCTACAATGAGCAGTTCTTC
TRBJ1-1	TRBV28	-	-	12	CASSPDEAEAFF	TGTGCCAGCAGCCCGGACGAAGCTGAAGCTTTCTTT
TRBJ2-2	TRBV13	-	-	15	CASSLMAENTGELFF	TGTGCCAGCAGCTTAATGGCAGAGAACACCGGGGAGCTGTTTTTT
TRBJ1-5	TRBV27	-	-	13	CASSSQVLGAQHF	TGTGCCAGCAGTTCACAGGTGTTGGGGGCCCAGCATTTT
TRBJ2-7	TRBV7-6	-	TRBD2	14	CASSLLAGSYEQYF	TGTGCCAGCAGCTTGCTAGCGGGCTCCTACGAGCAGTACTTC
TRBJ2-7	TRBV6-1	once	-	13	CASNHRSPYEQYF	TGTGCCAGCAATCACAGGAGCCCCTACGAGCAGTACTTC
TRBJ1-1	TRBV2	-	-	15	CASRELRGPGTEAFF	TGTGCCAGCAGGGAACTCAGGGGCCCCGGCACTGAAGCTTTCTTT
TRBJ2-7	TRBV28	few	-	12	CASSLKGYEQYF	TGTGCCAGCAGTTTAAAGGGTTACGAGCAGTACTTC
TRBJ1-2	TRBV5-5	-	TRBD1	17	CASSGPGQGAANYGYTF	TGTGCCAGCAGCGGTCCGGGACAGGGGGCCGCTAACTATGGCTACACCTTC
TRBJ1-2	TRBV28	-	-	11	CASSLIRGYTF	TGTGCCAGCAGTTTAATCCGTGGCTACACCTTC
TRBJ2-2	TRBV5-4	-	TRBD1	15	CASGIGQGGTGELFF	TGTGCCAGCGGGATTGGACAGGGTGGGACCGGGGAGCTGTTTTTT
TRBJ1-5	TRBV5-6	-	-	14	CASSLRVSNQPQHF	TGTGCCAGCAGCCTCCGGGTTAGCAATCAGCCCCAGCATTTT
TRBJ1-1	TRBV11-2	-	-	11	CASSLISRIFF	TGTGCCAGCAGCTTAATCTCCCGTATTTTCTTT
TRBJ1-2	TRBV7-6	-	-	14	CASSSLQGRIGYTF	TGTGCCAGCAGCTCCCTACAGGGAAGAATTGGCTACACCTTC
TRBJ2-7	TRBV28	-	-	14	CASSSWAVTYEQYF	TGTGCCAGCAGCTCCTGGGCTGTCACCTACGAGCAGTACTTC
TRBJ2-7	TRBV6-5	-	-	12	CASSYPRGPLYF	TGTGCCAGCAGTTACCCGCGGGGACCCCTGTACTTC